The T cell receptor beta chain described here comes from a study of blood T cell repertoires in COVID-19 (dated by TCRdb to 2018 to 2020). Background for the entire study: Samples from collaborators originated in the United States, Italy and Spain and spanned both the acute and convalescent phases of COVID-19. Sample metadata almost always included a de-identified subject ID, COVID-19 status, age in years and sex. Samples were obtained from the ongoing ImmuneRACE study (first 160 participants) and from about 1,300 subjects provided by 6 global collaborators. Where available, HLA class I and class II types were obtained from metadata supplied by the sample provider rather than from assay-based typing. The material from the prospective study consisted of cDNA or gDNA derived from T cells, B-cell-depleted T cells, or PBMCs. The repertoires were released in a freely available public database intended as a resource for research on the immune response to SARS-CoV-2. The dataset comprised deeply sampled blood TCRbeta repertoires from subjects exposed to, actively infected with, or recovered from COVID-19. Broader findings and caveats from the paper: The amount of clinical and demographic metadata varied by source and participant and was provided uncurated.

Whole blood was collected in K2EDTA tubes by collaborating institutions according to the institutions' own protocols. For TCRbeta analysis, collaborator samples were shipped as frozen whole blood, as isolated PBMCs, or as DNA extracted from either sample type. In the case of this clone: Its antigen remains undetermined. Per-base quality was not reported, and no clone a single base away is much larger than it.

The immunoSEQ Assay, a bias-controlled multiplex PCR, was used to amplify TCRbeta CDR3 regions from genomic DNA. In the authors' own workflow: The number of nucleated cells in each sample was estimated from the amplification of reference gene primers within the assay. Sequence reads were collapsed and filtered to measure the absolute abundance of every unique TCRbeta CDR3 rearrangement. Productive Simpson clonality was computed per sample as the square root of Simpson's diversity index over productive rearrangements. As stored in TCRdb, this immuneACCESS dataset retains in-frame rearrangements with V and J assigned. A fraction of the clones does not appear; measured against another copy, unresolved V genes explain less than half of the discrepancy, and the remainder lacks a known reason. The D gene and trimming were derived from the DNA, and the V and J assignments and clone size from that table. The table for this sample lists about 100,000 clones; 91% of them were counted only once. In total, the top ten clones hold 2.1% of the sample.

Sample: peripheral blood. The TCR sequence derives from a man over 45 with active COVID-19.

The CDR3 protein is CASSSPLVLSNTGELFF. The bases read TGTGCCAGCAGCTCCCCCCTAGTCCTCTCGAACACCGGGGAGCTGTTTTTT. The receptor chain draws on TRBV7-8 and TRBJ2-2, with no confidently assigned D gene. In the germline V gene, CDR1 corresponds to SGHVS and CDR2 to FQNEAQ. Its CDR3 holds 17 amino acids, cysteine through phenylalanine. Of the read, only the CDR3 DNA is kept; its 51 bases are in frame from base 1. A distance of 15 bases separates the germline ends of V and J, which lose 4 bases and 0 bases respectively.